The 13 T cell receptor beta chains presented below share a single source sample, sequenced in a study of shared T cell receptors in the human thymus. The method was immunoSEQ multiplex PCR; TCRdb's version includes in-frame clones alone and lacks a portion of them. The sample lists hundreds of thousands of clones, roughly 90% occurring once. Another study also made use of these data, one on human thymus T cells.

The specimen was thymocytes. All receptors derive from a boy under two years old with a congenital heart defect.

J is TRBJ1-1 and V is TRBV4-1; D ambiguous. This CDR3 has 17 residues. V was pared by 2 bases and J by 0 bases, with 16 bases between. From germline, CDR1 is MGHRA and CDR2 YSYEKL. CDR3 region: CASSQSMGGGLNTEAFF. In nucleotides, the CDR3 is TGCGCCAGCAGCCAATCTATGGGTGGCGGCTTGAACACTGAAGCTTTCTTT.

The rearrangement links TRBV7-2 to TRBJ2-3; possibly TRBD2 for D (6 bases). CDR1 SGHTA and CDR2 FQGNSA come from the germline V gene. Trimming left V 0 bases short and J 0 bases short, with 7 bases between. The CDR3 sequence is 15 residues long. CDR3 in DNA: TGTGCCAGCAGCTTAGCTAGCGGTAGCACAGATACGCAGTATTTT. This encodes CASSLASGSTDTQYF.

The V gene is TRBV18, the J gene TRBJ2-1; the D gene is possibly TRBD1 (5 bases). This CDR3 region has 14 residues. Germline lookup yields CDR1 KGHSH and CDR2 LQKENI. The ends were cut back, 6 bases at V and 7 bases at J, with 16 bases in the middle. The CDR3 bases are TGTGCCAGCTCCCCTGATGGGGCTGGGAATGAGCAGTTCTTC. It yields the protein CASSPDGAGNEQFF.

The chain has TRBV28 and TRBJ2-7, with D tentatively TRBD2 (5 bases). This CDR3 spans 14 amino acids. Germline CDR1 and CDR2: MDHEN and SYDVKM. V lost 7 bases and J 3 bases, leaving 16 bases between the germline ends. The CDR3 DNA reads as TGTGCCAGCACCTTCGGTAGCCGGGGCTACGAGCAGTACTTC. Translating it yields CASTFGSRGYEQYF.

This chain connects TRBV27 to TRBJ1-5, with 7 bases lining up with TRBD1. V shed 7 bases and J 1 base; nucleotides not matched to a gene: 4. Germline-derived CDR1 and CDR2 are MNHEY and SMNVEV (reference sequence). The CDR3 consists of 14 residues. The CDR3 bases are TGTGCCAGCAAACAGGGGCGGAGCAATCAGCCCCAGCATTTT. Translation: CASKQGRSNQPQHF.

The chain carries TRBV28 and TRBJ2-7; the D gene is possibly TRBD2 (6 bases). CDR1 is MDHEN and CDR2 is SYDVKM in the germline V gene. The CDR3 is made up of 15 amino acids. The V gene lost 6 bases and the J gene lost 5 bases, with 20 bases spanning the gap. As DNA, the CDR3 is TGTGCCAGCAGCCGAACTGGACTATCTAAAGACGAGCAGTACTTC. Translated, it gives CASSRTGLSKDEQYF.

This CDR3 is CASSQRIRGRIQETQYF. In nucleotides, the CDR3 is TGCGCCAGCAGCCAACGAATAAGAGGGCGGATCCAAGAGACCCAGTACTTC. The rearrangement links TRBV4-3 to TRBJ2-5; maybe TRBD2 (5 bases). V lost 2 bases and J lost 1, with 17 bases in between. In germline, CDR1 is LGHNA, CDR2 YSLEER. The CDR3 runs to 17 residues.

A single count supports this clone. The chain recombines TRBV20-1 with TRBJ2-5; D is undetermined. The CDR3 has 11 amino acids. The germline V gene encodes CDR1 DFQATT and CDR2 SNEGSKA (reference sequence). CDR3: CRPQYQETQYF. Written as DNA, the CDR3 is TGCAGACCCCAGTACCAAGAGACCCAGTACTTC.

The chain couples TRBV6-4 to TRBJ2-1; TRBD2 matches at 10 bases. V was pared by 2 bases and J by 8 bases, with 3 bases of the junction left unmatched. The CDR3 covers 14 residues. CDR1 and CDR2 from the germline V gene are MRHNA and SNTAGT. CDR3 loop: CASSDGLAGDEQFF. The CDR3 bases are TGTGCCAGCAGTGACGGGCTAGCGGGAGATGAGCAGTTCTTC.

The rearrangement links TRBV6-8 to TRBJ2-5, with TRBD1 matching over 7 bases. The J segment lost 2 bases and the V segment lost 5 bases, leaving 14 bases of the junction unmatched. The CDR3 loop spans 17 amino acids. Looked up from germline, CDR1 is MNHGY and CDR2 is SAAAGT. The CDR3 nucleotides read TGTGCCAGCAGTAACAGGGGACAAGTATCCCAACAAGAGACCCAGTACTTC. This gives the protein CASSNRGQVSQQETQYF.

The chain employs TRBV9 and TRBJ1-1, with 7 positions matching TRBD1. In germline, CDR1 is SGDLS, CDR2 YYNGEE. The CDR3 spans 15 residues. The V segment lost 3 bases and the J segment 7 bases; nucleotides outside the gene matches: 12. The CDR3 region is CASSETGTAPFEAFF. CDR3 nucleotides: TGTGCCAGCAGCGAAACCGGGACAGCCCCTTTTGAAGCTTTCTTT. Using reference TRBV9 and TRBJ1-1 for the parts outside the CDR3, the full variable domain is DSGVTQTPKHLITATGQRVTLRCSPRSGDLSVYWYQQSLDQGLQFLIQYYNGEERAKGNILERFSAQQFPDLHSELNLSSLELGDSALYFCASSETGTAPFEAFFGQGTRLTVV.

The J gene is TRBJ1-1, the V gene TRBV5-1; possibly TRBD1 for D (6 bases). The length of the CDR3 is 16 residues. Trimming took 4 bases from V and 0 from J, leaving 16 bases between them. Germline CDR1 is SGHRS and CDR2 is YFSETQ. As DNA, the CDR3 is TGCGCCAGCAGCCAAAAGGACAGCCCTATGAACACTGAAGCTTTCTTT. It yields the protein CASSQKDSPMNTEAFF.

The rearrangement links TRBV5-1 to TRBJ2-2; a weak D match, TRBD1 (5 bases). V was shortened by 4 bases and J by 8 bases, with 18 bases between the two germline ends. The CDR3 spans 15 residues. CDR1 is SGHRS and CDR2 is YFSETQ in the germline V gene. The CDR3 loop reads CASSRTDRTSGELFF. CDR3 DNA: TGCGCCAGCAGCCGCACAGACCGGACATCTGGGGAGCTGTTTTTT.